The next 8 T cell receptor beta chains were all read from a single sample in a study of human T cells and chemical hapten exposure. TCRdb fed the RACE reads into MiXCR, producing one record per CDR3 protein. Of more than 250,000 distinct CDR3 sequences in the sample, 7.7% are singletons; the top ten hold approximately 1.2%. Stated time point: pre-sensitization, week 0. The treatment is: therapeutic diphenylcyclopropenone sensitization with weekly scalp DPC. The input for sequencing was whole blood, taken in connection with sensitization to the hapten diphenylcyclopropenone (DPC). These receptors all stem from a man between 18 and 29 years old with alopecia areata. Some clones in this sample may be carry-over from other donors' samples.

This clonotype was found many times. The chain recombines TRBV7-2 with TRBJ2-3; D uncertain. Per the germline V gene, CDR1 is SGHTA and CDR2 is FQGNSA. Between the trimmed V and J ends, which lost 2 bases and 8 bases, there was a span of 5 bases. The CDR3 has 11 residues. DNA for the CDR3: TGTGCCAGCAGCTTATCCGTTACGCAGTATTTT. This codes for CASSLSVTQYF.

This clonotype was seen a handful of times. The chain carries TRBV15 and TRBJ2-1, with TRBD2 matching over 13 bases. The germline V gene encodes CDR1 LNHNV and CDR2 YYDKDF (reference sequence). V trimming: 4 bases; J trimming: 5 bases; junction bases outside the gene matches: 5. The CDR3 has 16 residues. CDR3 DNA sequence: TGTGCCACCAGCAAGGGACTAGCGGGGACCCACAATGAGCAGTTCTTC. Its protein product is CATSKGLAGTHNEQFF.

This clonotype was seen many times. The genes are TRBV7-9 and TRBJ2-1; D gene ambiguous. This CDR3 comprises 12 residues. Germline V gene sequence: CDR1 SEHNR, CDR2 FQNEAQ (reference sequence). Trimming stripped 0 bases from V and 10 bases from J, with 7 bases between. The CDR3 sequence is CASSLAKVEQFF. In nucleotides, the CDR3 is TGTGCCAGCAGCTTAGCAAAAGTGGAGCAGTTCTTC.

This clonotype was counted between two and nine times. The rearrangement links TRBV6-2 or TRBV6-3 to TRBJ1-5; D remains unclear. The germline CDR1 and CDR2 sequences are MNHEY and SVGEGT. CDR3 length: 14 residues. V shed 2 bases and J shed 6 bases, with 11 bases lying between them. The CDR3 DNA reads as TGTGCCAGCAGTTACCTTTTTTCTGCTCAGCCCCAGCATTTT. The encoded protein is CASSYLFSAQPQHF.

In this sample, this clonotype turned up a few times. The V call is TRBV20-1, the J call TRBJ1-2; D remains ambiguous. In germline, CDR1 is DFQATT, CDR2 SNEGSKA (reference sequence). This CDR3 contains 14 residues. The V end lost 4 bases, the J end lost 2 bases, and 14 bases lay between the germline ends. The CDR3 DNA sequence: TGCAGTGCTACCGGCGGCGTACCGAACTATGGCTACACCTTC. Its translation is CSATGGVPNYGYTF.

The chain combines TRBV6-5 with TRBJ2-2; D is perhaps TRBD2 (6 bases). Germline values: CDR1 MNHEY, CDR2 SVGAGI. Trimming shortened V by 4 bases and J by 4 bases, and 10 bases separated the two germline ends. This CDR3 is built from 14 residues. The CDR3: CASSWGVATGELFF. The CDR3 bases are TGTGCCAGCAGTTGGGGGGTGGCCACCGGGGAGCTGTTTTTT.

This clonotype was seen more than once but under ten times. This chain joins TRBV2 and TRBJ1-2; D possibly corresponds to TRBD1 (6 bases). This CDR3 is 13 amino acids long. The ends were cut back, 10 bases at V and 4 bases at J, with 16 bases in the middle. CDR1 and CDR2 from the germline V gene are SNHLY and FYNNEI. The CDR3 bases are TGTGCCATTCGCGGCGGGGGCGGCTATGGCTACACCTTC. It translates to CAIRGGGGYGYTF.

This clonotype was recorded at least ten times. The V gene is TRBV28, the J gene TRBJ1-2; the match to TRBD1 covers 7 bases. This CDR3 has 19 residues. CDR1 and CDR2 (germline): MDHEN, SYDVKM. With 4 bases clipped from V and 1 base from J, the junction kept 18 bases outside the gene matches. As DNA, the CDR3 is TGTGCCAGCAGTTGGCCCGGCGGGACAGCTCCCTTGATTAACTATGGCTACACCTTC. Protein sequence: CASSWPGGTAPLINYGYTF.